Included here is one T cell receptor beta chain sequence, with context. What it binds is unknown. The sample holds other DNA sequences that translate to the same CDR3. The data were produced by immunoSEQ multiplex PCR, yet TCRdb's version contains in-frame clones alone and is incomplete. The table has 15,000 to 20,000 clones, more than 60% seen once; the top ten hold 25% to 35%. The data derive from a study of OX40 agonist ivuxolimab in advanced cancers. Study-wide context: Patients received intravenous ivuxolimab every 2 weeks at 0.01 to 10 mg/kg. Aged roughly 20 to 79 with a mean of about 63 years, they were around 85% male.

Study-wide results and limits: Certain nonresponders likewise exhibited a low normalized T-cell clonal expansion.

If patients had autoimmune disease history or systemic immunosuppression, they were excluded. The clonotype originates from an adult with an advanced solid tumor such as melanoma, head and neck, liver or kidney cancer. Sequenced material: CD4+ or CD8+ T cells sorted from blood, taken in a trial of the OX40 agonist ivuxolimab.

The DNA of the CDR3 is TGTGCCAGCAGTTTAGGAGGGCTCACAGATACGCAGTATTTT. Translated: CASSLGGLTDTQYF. This chain joins TRBV27 and TRBJ2-3; possible D gene TRBD2, 6 bases. The CDR3 loop spans 14 amino acids. Trimming stripped 2 bases from V and 2 bases from J, with 8 bases between. CDR1 MNHEY and CDR2 SMNVEV come from the germline V gene (reference sequence).